Reported below is one TCR beta chain. The antigen is unknown. This sample is part of a study of blood T cells in healthy people across ages. Study conclusions and caveats: Changes seen in expanded clonotypes were possibly confounded by donor CMV status left unknown.

This CDR3 contains 15 residues. The V end lost 1 base, the J end lost 0 bases, and 8 bases lay between the germline ends. The germline CDR1 and CDR2 sequences are SGHTA and FQGNSA. Together with a sample-barcoded 5' primer, a J-beta primer mix was included in a second PCR lasting about 6 to 11 cycles. TCRdb fed the 5' RACE reads into MiXCR, producing one record per CDR3 protein. Among 540,000 or so distinct CDR3 sequences listed, around 24% were seen once. The sample was also reused in another study, on T cells of mothers and their children. That study reports: Related mother and child pairs showed slightly greater overlap (not significant) than unrelated pairs did.

The chain uses TRBV7-2 and TRBJ2-3; D gene ambiguous. The receptor comes from a boy between 5 and 17 years old in good health. The sequenced sample was blood. CDR3 bases: TGTGCCAGCAGCTTAGTGGGTGTAAGCACAGATACGCAGTATTTT. Encoded protein: CASSLVGVSTDTQYF.